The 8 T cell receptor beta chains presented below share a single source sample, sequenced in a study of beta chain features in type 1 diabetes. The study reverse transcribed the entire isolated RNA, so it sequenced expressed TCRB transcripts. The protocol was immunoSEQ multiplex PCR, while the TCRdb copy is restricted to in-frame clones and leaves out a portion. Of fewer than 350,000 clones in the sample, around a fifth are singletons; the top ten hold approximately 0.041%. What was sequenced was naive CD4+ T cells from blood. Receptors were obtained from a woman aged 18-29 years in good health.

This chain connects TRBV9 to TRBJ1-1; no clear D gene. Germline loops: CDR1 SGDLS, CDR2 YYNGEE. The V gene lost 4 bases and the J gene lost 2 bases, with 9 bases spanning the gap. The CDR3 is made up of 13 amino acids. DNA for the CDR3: TGTGCCAGCAGCCCTGTCCCTAACACTGAAGCTTTCTTT. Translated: CASSPVPNTEAFF.

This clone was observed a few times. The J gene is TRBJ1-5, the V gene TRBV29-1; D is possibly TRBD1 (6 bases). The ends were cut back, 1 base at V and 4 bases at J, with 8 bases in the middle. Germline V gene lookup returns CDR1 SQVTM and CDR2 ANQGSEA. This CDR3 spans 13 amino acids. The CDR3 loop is CSVEGDNNQPQHF. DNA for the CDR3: TGCAGCGTTGAAGGGGACAATAATCAGCCCCAGCATTTT.

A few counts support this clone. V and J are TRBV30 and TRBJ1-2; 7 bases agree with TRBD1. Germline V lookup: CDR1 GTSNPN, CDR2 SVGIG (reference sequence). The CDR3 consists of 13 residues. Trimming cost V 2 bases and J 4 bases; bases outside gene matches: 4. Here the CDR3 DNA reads TGTGCCTGGAGTAGGGGGCAGGGCTATGGCTACACCTTC. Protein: CAWSRGQGYGYTF.

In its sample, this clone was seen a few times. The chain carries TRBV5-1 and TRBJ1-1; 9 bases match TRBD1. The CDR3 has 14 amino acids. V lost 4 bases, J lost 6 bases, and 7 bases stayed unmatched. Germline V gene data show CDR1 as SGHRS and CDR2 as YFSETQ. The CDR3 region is CASSGDREGAEAFF. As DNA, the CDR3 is TGCGCCAGCAGCGGGGACAGGGAGGGCGCTGAAGCTTTCTTT.

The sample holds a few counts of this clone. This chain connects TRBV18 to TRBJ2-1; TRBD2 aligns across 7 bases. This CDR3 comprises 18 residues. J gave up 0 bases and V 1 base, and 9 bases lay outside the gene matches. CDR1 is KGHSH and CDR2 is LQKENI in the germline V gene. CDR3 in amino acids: CASSPRGRGGSSYNEQFF. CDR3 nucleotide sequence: TGTGCCAGCTCACCACGAGGTCGGGGCGGGAGCTCCTACAATGAGCAGTTCTTC.

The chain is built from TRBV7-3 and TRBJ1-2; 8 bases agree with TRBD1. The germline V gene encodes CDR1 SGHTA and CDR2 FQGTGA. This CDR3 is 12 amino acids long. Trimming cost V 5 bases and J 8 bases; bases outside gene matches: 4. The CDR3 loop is CASSAQGGGYTF. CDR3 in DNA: TGTGCCAGCAGCGCACAGGGGGGGGGCTACACCTTC. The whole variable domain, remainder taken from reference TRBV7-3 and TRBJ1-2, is GAGVSQTPSNKVTEKGKYVELRCDPISGHTALYWYRQSLGQGPEFLIYFQGTGAADDSGLPNDRFFAVRPEGSVSTLKIQRTERGDSAVYLCASSAQGGGYTFGSGTRLTVV.

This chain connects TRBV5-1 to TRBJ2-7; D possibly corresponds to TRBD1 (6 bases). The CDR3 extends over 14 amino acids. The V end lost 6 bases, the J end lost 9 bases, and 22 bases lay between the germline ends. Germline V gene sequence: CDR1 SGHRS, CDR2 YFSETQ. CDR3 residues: CASTPRGIQGVQYF. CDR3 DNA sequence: TGCGCCAGCACCCCGAGGGGGATACAAGGTGTGCAGTACTTC. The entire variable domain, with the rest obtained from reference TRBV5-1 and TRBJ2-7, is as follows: KAGVTQTPRYLIKTRGQQVTLSCSPISGHRSVSWYQQTPGQGLQFLFEYFSETQRNKGNFPGRFSGRQFSNSRSEMNVSTLELGDSALYLCASTPRGIQGVQYFGPGTRLTVT.

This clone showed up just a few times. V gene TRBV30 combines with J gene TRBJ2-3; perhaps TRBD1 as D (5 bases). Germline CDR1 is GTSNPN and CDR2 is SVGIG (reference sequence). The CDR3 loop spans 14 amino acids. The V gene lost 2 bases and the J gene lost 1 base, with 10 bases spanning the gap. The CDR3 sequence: CAWSIQAGTDTQYF. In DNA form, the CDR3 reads TGTGCCTGGAGTATACAGGCTGGCACAGATACGCAGTATTTT.